This passage covers 26 T cell receptor beta chains from one sample sequenced in a study of T cell responses to AZD1222 COVID-19 vaccine. The repertoire was sequenced with immunoSEQ multiplex PCR; TCRdb's copy has only in-frame clones and lacks some. The table lists 140,000 or so clones, 70% to 90% of them singletons, with over 3% in the top ten. The sequences come from peripheral blood, collected 28 days after the second AZD1222 dose. These receptors all stem from an adult who received the AZD1222 COVID-19 vaccine.

V usage is TRBV5-1 and J usage is TRBJ2-5; a weak D match, TRBD1 (6 bases). This CDR3 region has 17 residues. V dropped 0 bases and J dropped 7 bases, with 22 bases sitting between them. Germline V CDR1 and CDR2: SGHRS, YFSETQ. CDR3: CASSLDSGWDNPGTQYF. CDR3 bases: TGCGCCAGCAGCTTGGATTCTGGGTGGGACAACCCAGGGACCCAGTACTTC.

The rearrangement uses TRBV28 and TRBJ2-3; D not resolved. The germline V gene has CDR1 MDHEN and CDR2 SYDVKM. V was trimmed by 5 bases and J by 4 bases, leaving 4 bases between them. This CDR3 has 11 residues. In DNA form, the CDR3 reads TGTGCCAGCAGTCTTTCAGATACGCAGTATTTT. Amino acids: CASSLSDTQYF.

The chain joins TRBV11-2 to TRBJ2-7; weak D call: TRBD2 (5 bases). Looked up from germline, CDR1 is SGHAT and CDR2 is FQNNGV. With 1 base removed from V and 0 bases from J, the gap between germline ends came to 19 bases. CDR3 length equals 18 residues. CDR3 loop: CASSLGRGGPDPSYEQYF. In nucleotides, the CDR3 is TGTGCCAGCAGCTTAGGCAGAGGCGGGCCCGACCCCTCCTACGAGCAGTACTTC.

The chain has TRBV24-1 and TRBJ2-2; D is perhaps TRBD1 or TRBD2 (5 bases each). The CDR3 consists of 15 residues. Per germline, CDR1 KGHDR and CDR2 SFDVKD. The V gene lost 3 bases and the J gene lost 8 bases, with 15 bases spanning the gap. The CDR3 region is CATSDPGPKRGELFF. DNA of the CDR3: TGTGCCACCAGTGATCCGGGACCCAAAAGAGGGGAGCTGTTTTTT.

The chain employs TRBV24-1 and TRBJ1-5; TRBD1 aligns across 8 bases. The V gene's germline CDR1 is KGHDR and CDR2 SFDVKD. This CDR3 has 15 residues. Trimming removed 3 bases from V and 4 bases from J; junction bases left unmatched: 4. CDR3 bases: TGTGCCACCAGTGATCGACAGGGGATTAATCAGCCCCAGCATTTT. Its protein is CATSDRQGINQPQHF.

The chain links TRBV29-1 to TRBJ1-1; D perhaps matches TRBD1 (6 bases). Trimming pared 5 bases from V and 3 bases from J, leaving 10 bases between. The CDR3 extends over 12 amino acids. Germline CDR1 and CDR2: SQVTM and ANQGSEA. The CDR3 DNA sequence: TGCAGCGTTTCCAGGGGTGACACTGAAGCTTTCTTT. The encoded protein is CSVSRGDTEAFF.

V usage is TRBV13 and J usage is TRBJ2-1; 10 bases agree with TRBD2. Trimming took 4 bases from V and 9 from J; bases not matched to a gene: 9. Germline-derived CDR1 and CDR2 are PRHDT and FYEKMQ (reference sequence). The CDR3 sequence is 15 residues long. The CDR3 loop reads CASSSGQTSGAEQFF. CDR3 bases: TGTGCCAGCAGCTCCGGGCAAACTAGCGGGGCTGAGCAGTTCTTC.

V gene TRBV6-5 combines with J gene TRBJ1-1, with 7 bases aligning to TRBD1. J was trimmed by 7 bases and V by 4 bases; bases with no gene match: 9. Germline V CDR1 and CDR2: MNHEY, SVGAGI. CDR3 length: 14 amino acids. The CDR3: CASSFIPDRVEAFF. The CDR3, as DNA: TGTGCCAGCAGTTTTATCCCAGACAGGGTTGAAGCTTTCTTT.

CDR3 region: CACALPGTDTQYF. DNA of the CDR3: TGTGCCTGCGCGCTACCGGGAACAGATACGCAGTATTTT. The genes are TRBV11-2 and TRBJ2-3; perhaps TRBD2 as D (5 bases). Trimming pared 11 bases from V and 3 bases from J, leaving 15 bases between. Germline assignment: CDR1 SGHAT and CDR2 FQNNGV. This CDR3 has 13 residues.

This chain connects TRBV7-9 to TRBJ2-2; 7 bases fit TRBD1. The length of the CDR3 is 15 residues. V shed 5 bases and J 4 bases; nucleotides not matched to a gene: 7. Germline CDR1 SEHNR, CDR2 FQNEAQ (reference sequence). The CDR3 nucleotides are TGTGCCAGCAGCCTCCGACAGGGTAGCACCGGGGAGCTGTTTTTT. Its protein is CASSLRQGSTGELFF.

V gene TRBV9 combines with J gene TRBJ2-7, with 8 nucleotides matching TRBD1. Losses at the gene ends were 4 bases for V and 4 bases for J; bases not matched to a gene: 7. CDR1 is SGDLS and CDR2 is YYNGEE in the germline V gene. This CDR3 comprises 14 residues. CDR3 DNA sequence: TGTGCCAGCAGCCCCCCGGACAGGGCATACGAGCAGTACTTC. This gives the protein CASSPPDRAYEQYF.

V usage is TRBV6-2 or TRBV6-3 and J usage is TRBJ2-5, with 10 bases fitting TRBD2. The germline gives CDR1 MNHEY, CDR2 SVGEGT. V gave up 6 bases and J gave up 5 bases; unmatched junction bases: 9. The CDR3 runs to 15 residues. The CDR3 loop is CASSPSGGAYETQYF. CDR3 bases: TGTGCCAGCAGCCCCAGCGGGGGGGCTTATGAGACCCAGTACTTC.

This clone turned up a few times. The rearrangement uses TRBV10-1 and TRBJ1-5; 9 bases map to TRBD1. Germline CDR1 and CDR2: WNHNN and SYGVQD (reference sequence). This CDR3 has 14 amino acids. Trimming removed 11 bases from V and 4 bases from J; junction bases left unmatched: 9. The CDR3 region is CAQGQGNQNQPQHF. DNA of the CDR3: TGCGCCCAGGGACAGGGAAACCAAAATCAGCCCCAGCATTTT.

The V gene is TRBV28, the J gene TRBJ2-7, with D unclear. This CDR3 is 15 amino acids long. The V gene's germline CDR1 is MDHEN and CDR2 SYDVKM. Trimming stripped 1 base from V and 0 bases from J, with 10 bases between. The CDR3 sequence is CASSLSAQNSYEQYF. The DNA of the CDR3 is TGTGCCAGCAGTTTATCGGCGCAAAACTCCTACGAGCAGTACTTC.

This sequence joins TRBV23-1 and TRBJ1-1; 7 bases agree with TRBD1. TRBV23-1 is an ORF, and what it does is uncertain. The V and J ends lost 3 bases and 1 base, in that order; junction bases with no gene match: 8. This CDR3 has 16 residues. CDR3 amino acids: CASSQRGGPGNTEAFF. The DNA for the CDR3 is TGCGCCAGCAGTCAGAGAGGGGGCCCGGGGAACACTGAAGCTTTCTTT.

This chain joins TRBV28 and TRBJ2-3; TRBD1 agrees at 10 bases. The CDR3 totals 13 residues. With 9 bases clipped from V and 5 bases from J, the junction kept 5 bases outside the gene matches. Germline assignment: CDR1 MDHEN and CDR2 SYDVKM. This CDR3 is CASGTGEIDTQYF. CDR3 sequence (DNA): TGTGCCAGTGGGACAGGGGAGATAGATACGCAGTATTTT.

This clone was seen only a few times. The genes are TRBV29-1 and TRBJ2-3; unclear D gene. The germline V gene has CDR1 SQVTM and CDR2 ANQGSEA. The CDR3 consists of 12 residues. Between the trimmed V and J ends, which lost 3 bases and 4 bases, there was a span of 8 bases. DNA for the CDR3: TGCAGCGTTGAGAGTTTCGCAGATACGCAGTATTTT. Residues: CSVESFADTQYF.

The chain carries TRBV27 and TRBJ1-1, with TRBD1 as a possible D gene (5 bases). Trimming took off 4 bases at V and 10 bases at J, with 10 bases between the two ends. The CDR3 length is 11 residues. CDR1 and CDR2 from the germline V gene are MNHEY and SMNVEV (reference sequence). The CDR3 DNA reads as TGTGCCAGCAGTTCGGGGGTCGGAGCTTTCTTT. It specifies CASSSGVGAFF.

This chain uses TRBV28 with TRBJ1-2; D not certain. Germline values: CDR1 MDHEN, CDR2 SYDVKM. V was cut by 2 bases and J by 4 bases, with 5 bases left in between. The CDR3 extends over 12 amino acids. The CDR3 here is CASSLGPYGYTF. The CDR3 coding sequence is TGTGCCAGCAGTTTAGGACCCTATGGCTACACCTTC.

This clone was found a few times. The CDR3 sequence: CASSDPPWRATDTQYF. The CDR3 nucleotides read TGTGCCAGCAGTGACCCCCCATGGAGGGCCACAGATACGCAGTATTTT. The J gene is TRBJ2-3, the V gene TRBV28; possibly TRBD2 for D (6 bases). This CDR3 comprises 16 residues. With 5 bases removed from V and 2 bases from J, the gap between germline ends came to 17 bases. CDR1 and CDR2 from the germline V gene are MDHEN and SYDVKM.

The rearrangement links TRBV5-8 to TRBJ1-3, with a possible D match to TRBD1 (5 bases). Trimming left V 5 bases short and J 0 bases short, with 18 bases between. This CDR3 is built from 17 residues. The germline V gene has CDR1 SGHTS and CDR2 YDEGEE. The CDR3 sequence: CASRTRPGLISGNTIYF. CDR3 in DNA: TGTGCCAGCAGGACCCGGCCGGGACTTATCTCTGGAAACACCATATATTTT.

The chain links TRBV30 to TRBJ2-1; 10 bases fit TRBD2. The J segment lost 6 bases and the V segment lost 0 bases, leaving 11 bases of the junction unmatched. This CDR3 is 17 amino acids long. Germline CDR1 reads GTSNPN; CDR2 reads SVGIG (reference sequence). The CDR3 region is CAWSVSSGRVTGNEQFF. CDR3 sequence (DNA): TGTGCCTGGAGTGTATCAAGCGGGAGGGTAACGGGCAATGAGCAGTTCTTC.

The chain uses TRBV6-2 or TRBV6-3 and TRBJ2-1; perhaps TRBD2 as D (6 bases). Trimming removed 5 bases from V and 7 bases from J, with 6 bases in between. The length of the CDR3 is 11 residues. Germline CDR1 is MNHEY and CDR2 is SVGEGT. CDR3 sequence reads: CASSRGNEQFF. The CDR3 DNA follows: TGTGCCAGCAGTCGGGGGAATGAGCAGTTCTTC.

The chain is built from TRBV11-2 and TRBJ1-1, with D possibly TRBD1 on 5 matching bases. Trimming shortened V by 3 bases and J by 1 base, and 9 bases separated the two germline ends. The CDR3 has 14 amino acids. The germline gives CDR1 SGHAT, CDR2 FQNNGV. The CDR3 loop reads CASSFGGPNTEAFF. The CDR3 DNA follows: TGTGCCAGCAGCTTTGGGGGTCCGAACACTGAAGCTTTCTTT.

This chain connects TRBV7-6 to TRBJ1-2, with D unclear. Germline CDR1 and CDR2: SGHVS and FNYEAQ. With 2 bases removed from V and 0 bases from J, the gap between germline ends came to 13 bases. CDR3 length: 16 amino acids. For the CDR3, the DNA is TGTGCCAGCAGCTTATCCCCAGGACCATCTAACTATGGCTACACCTTC. Its protein is CASSLSPGPSNYGYTF.

J is TRBJ1-4 and V is TRBV5-5; D remains unclear. This CDR3 region has 15 residues. Germline V CDR1 and CDR2: SGHKS, YYEKEE (reference sequence). Trimming pared 2 bases from V and 5 bases from J, leaving 13 bases between. CDR3: CASSFPGRQNEKLFF. In DNA form, the CDR3 reads TGTGCCAGCAGCTTCCCGGGCCGCCAGAATGAAAAACTGTTTTTT.